These 19 T cell receptor beta chains originate from one sample sequenced in a study of shared clonotypes between healthy human individuals. Generated by immunoSEQ multiplex PCR, the TCRdb table keeps only in-frame clones and is missing some. The sample contains 1.5 million to 2.5 million clones, about 95% of which appear only once. Selected positively for CCR7 and CD45RO-negative, naive CD8 cells excluded terminally differentiated effector memory CD45RA+ cells. Sequenced material: naive CD8+ T cells sorted from blood. The receptors derive from a man younger than 30 in good health.

This clone was seen only once. This rearrangement joins TRBV10-2 to TRBJ2-2; D is possibly TRBD1 or TRBD2 (6 bases each). V was clipped by 4 bases and J by 7 bases, with 22 bases between them. The CDR3 length is 17 residues. Germline CDR1 WSHSY, CDR2 SAAADI. CDR3 DNA: TGCGCCAGCAGTGGAATCGATCTCGGAGGGGGTAACGGGGAGCTGTTTTTT. Encoded protein: CASSGIDLGGGNGELFF.

This clone appeared a few times. The J gene is TRBJ1-4, the V gene TRBV10-1; possible D gene TRBD1, 6 bases. The V end lost 10 bases, the J end lost 3 bases, and 12 bases lay between the germline ends. Germline V gene lookup returns CDR1 WNHNN and CDR2 SYGVQD (reference sequence). This CDR3 has 13 residues. CDR3 DNA sequence: TGCGCCACTTCCAGGGGTTCTAATGAAAAACTGTTTTTT. This gives the protein CATSRGSNEKLFF.

This chain joins TRBV7-2 and TRBJ2-7, with a possible D match to TRBD1 (6 bases). V lost 4 bases, J lost 3 bases, and 10 bases lay in between. Germline V gives CDR1 SGHTA, CDR2 FQGNSA. The CDR3 spans 13 residues. The CDR3: CASSWDKNYEQYF. CDR3 coding DNA: TGTGCCAGCAGCTGGGACAAGAACTACGAGCAGTACTTC.

The rearrangement uses TRBV6-6 and TRBJ2-7, with D perhaps TRBD2 (6 bases). The germline V gene has CDR1 MNHNY and CDR2 SVGAGI (reference sequence). The CDR3 loop spans 12 amino acids. V lost 8 bases, J lost 4 bases, and 12 bases lay in between. As DNA, the CDR3 is TGTGCCAGCGGAGGGGAAAAATACGAGCAGTACTTC. Translation: CASGGEKYEQYF.

The chain carries TRBV6-1 and TRBJ1-1, with TRBD1 as a possible D gene (5 bases). Germline values: CDR1 MNHNS, CDR2 SASEGT. The ends were cut back, 2 bases at V and 1 base at J, with 23 bases in the middle. The CDR3 runs to 19 residues. CDR3 in amino acids: CASSEYPRQILNQNTEAFF. The CDR3 bases are TGTGCCAGCAGTGAATACCCACGACAGATTCTAAATCAGAACACTGAAGCTTTCTTT.

This rearrangement joins TRBV28 to TRBJ2-7, with D maybe TRBD1 (6 bases). Trimming left V 5 bases short and J 4 bases short, with 18 bases between. In germline, CDR1 is MDHEN, CDR2 SYDVKM. The CDR3 sequence is 15 residues long. CDR3 DNA: TGTGCCAGCAGTCTGCAGGGGACCAGCTTATACGAGCAGTACTTC. Protein: CASSLQGTSLYEQYF.

This clone occurred a few times. The chain links TRBV6-5 to TRBJ1-6, with D tentatively TRBD1 (5 bases). Per the germline V gene, CDR1 is MNHEY and CDR2 is SVGAGI. The V and J ends lost 7 bases and 10 bases respectively, with 17 bases between them. The CDR3 has 14 amino acids. CDR3: CASTSPTRDSPLHF. The CDR3 region has the DNA TGTGCCAGCACCTCCCCCACGAGGGACTCACCCCTCCACTTT.

The genes are TRBV19 and TRBJ2-1; 11 bases are shared with TRBD2. This CDR3 comprises 15 residues. The V gene end was trimmed by 3 bases and the J gene end by 10 bases; junction bases not matched to a gene: 8. Germline V gene lookup returns CDR1 LNHDA and CDR2 SQIVND (reference sequence). CDR3 loop: CASSIVPGTSGEQFF. CDR3 sequence (DNA): TGTGCCAGTAGTATCGTCCCCGGGACTAGCGGCGAGCAGTTCTTC.

V is TRBV5-4 and J is TRBJ2-7; D gene unclear. Germline CDR1 and CDR2: SGHNT and YYREEE (reference sequence). Trimming stripped 3 bases from V and 6 bases from J, with 13 bases between. The CDR3 loop spans 13 amino acids. Here the CDR3 reads CASSSPGPSEQYF. CDR3 nucleotides: TGTGCCAGCAGCTCACCCGGTCCGTCCGAGCAGTACTTC.

This clone has only one observation. The chain couples TRBV27 to TRBJ2-1, with 7 bases that match TRBD2. With V trimmed by 3 bases and J by 7 bases, 9 bases remained unmatched. The CDR3 totals 15 residues. The germline V gene has CDR1 MNHEY and CDR2 SMNVEV (reference sequence). The chain's CDR3 is CASSLGGRARNEQFF. CDR3 bases: TGTGCCAGCAGTTTGGGTGGGAGGGCCCGTAATGAGCAGTTCTTC.

The chain combines TRBV6-5 with TRBJ2-7, with 8 nucleotides matching TRBD1. V lost 4 bases and J lost 7; bases outside the gene matches: 12. The germline CDR1 and CDR2 sequences are MNHEY and SVGAGI. The CDR3 spans 15 residues. In DNA, the CDR3 is TGTGCCAGCAGTTCAATTGGGACAGGTGTGAAAGAGCAGTACTTC. Translating gives CASSSIGTGVKEQYF.

The rearrangement links TRBV25-1 to TRBJ2-5; D is possibly TRBD1 or TRBD2 (5 bases each). The CDR3 contains 14 residues. V gave up 1 base and J gave up 2 bases, with 8 bases separating them. In germline, CDR1 is MGHDK, CDR2 SYGVNS. The CDR3 loop reads CASSEWGSQETQYF. CDR3 sequence (DNA): TGTGCCAGCAGTGAATGGGGGTCACAAGAGACCCAGTACTTC.

Comment on this clone: Within the sample, other DNA sequences also encode this same CDR3. This chain links TRBV30 with TRBJ1-1; D is undetermined. CDR1 GTSNPN and CDR2 SVGIG come from the germline V gene (reference sequence). This CDR3 is 14 amino acids long. V lost 0 bases and J lost 1, with 9 bases in between. CDR3 in amino acids: CAWSVLSRNTEAFF. The CDR3 DNA sequence: TGTGCCTGGAGTGTATTATCGCGGAACACTGAAGCTTTCTTT.

The chain carries TRBV4-3 and TRBJ2-7; maybe TRBD2 (6 bases). The V gene lost 0 bases and the J gene lost 6 bases, with 12 bases spanning the gap. The CDR3 runs 14 residues. Per the germline V gene, CDR1 is LGHNA and CDR2 is YSLEER. The CDR3, as DNA: TGCGCCAGCAGCCAAGATTCGCAGGAGGGCGAGCAGTACTTC. This translates into CASSQDSQEGEQYF.

This clone occurred once. This chain uses TRBV19 with TRBJ2-7; the D is unclear. CDR1 and CDR2 from the germline V gene are LNHDA and SQIVND (reference sequence). CDR3 length: 14 amino acids. The V end was cut by 2 bases, the J end by 0 bases, with 8 bases between. The CDR3 nucleotides read TGTGCCAGTAGTATAACACAGACCTCCTACGAGCAGTACTTC. It codes for CASSITQTSYEQYF.

This chain joins TRBV2 and TRBJ2-3; maybe TRBD1 (8 bases). CDR3 length: 17 residues. The germline V gene has CDR1 SNHLY and CDR2 FYNNEI. The V and J ends lost 6 bases and 3 bases respectively, with 22 bases between them. This chain's CDR3 is CASRDTGGGLRTDTQYF. For the CDR3, the DNA is TGTGCCAGCAGGGATACAGGGGGGGGTTTACGGACAGATACGCAGTATTTT.

This chain uses TRBV19 with TRBJ2-7; 8 bases agree with TRBD2. The CDR3 sequence is 13 residues long. CDR1 is LNHDA, CDR2 SQIVND, per germline (reference sequence). Germline trimming cut 6 bases from V and 5 bases from J; bases unmatched to any gene: 6. For the CDR3, the DNA is TGTGCCAGTAGAGCGGGGGCGGCCAACGAGCAGTACTTC. This encodes CASRAGAANEQYF.

The chain employs TRBV4-1 and TRBJ2-2, with TRBD1 identical over 9 bases. Germline loops: CDR1 MGHRA, CDR2 YSYEKL. The CDR3 loop spans 18 amino acids. V was clipped by 5 bases and J by 1 base; unmatched bases: 11. CDR3 protein: CASSIAGTGIGNTGELFF. In DNA form, the CDR3 reads TGCGCCAGCAGCATCGCCGGGACAGGGATAGGGAACACCGGGGAGCTGTTTTTT.

This clone was detected once. The chain recombines TRBV19 with TRBJ1-1; the D gene is possibly TRBD1 (6 bases). The CDR3 is 13 residues long. V lost 6 bases, J lost 1 base, and 9 bases lay in between. Germline-derived CDR1 and CDR2 are LNHDA and SQIVND (reference sequence). Written as DNA, the CDR3 is TGTGCCAGTAGAGGCAGGGGGAACACTGAAGCTTTCTTT. It codes for CASRGRGNTEAFF.